The present T cell receptor beta chain was sequenced within a study of T cell responses to AZD1222 COVID-19 vaccine. General observations from the study: The span of vaccine-associated CD4 TCRs extended across spike, with dominance at 160-218 and 743-854. The donors showed a predominance of white British ancestry and of females, with possible underestimation of clonal diversity. When two AZD1222 doses had been given, Spike-specific TCR breadth and depth rose.

Measured with immunoSEQ multiplex PCR; TCRdb has only the in-frame clones, and not every one. The sample shows 120,000 or so clones, 87% of them seen only once. This CDR3 contains 15 residues. Germline CDR1 LNHDA, CDR2 SQIVND (reference sequence). Trimming left V 4 bases short and J 8 bases short, with 17 bases between. On this clone: Its antigen is unknown.

This TCR was recovered from an adult in good health. The rearrangement joins TRBV19 to TRBJ1-4; D not certain. The sequencing here drew on peripheral blood, taken on day 0 of AZD1222 vaccination. CDR3 bases: TGTGCCAGTAGTACCCCGTTTGGGGTAGGGGAAAAACTGTTTTTT. Its protein is CASSTPFGVGEKLFF.